This TCR beta chain was retrieved from a study of blood T cell repertoires in COVID-19. Sequencing was performed with immunoSEQ multiplex PCR; in TCRdb, only in-frame clones are kept and a portion is missing. The sample lists about 400,000 clones; roughly 86% were seen once. The clonotype originates from a woman younger than 45 who had recovered from COVID-19. Sequencing input: PBMCs or T cells enriched from blood (not recorded which).

Here the CDR3 reads CASSSGRPGLREQFF. Here the CDR3 DNA reads TGTGCCAGCAGCTCGGGACGCCCGGGACTCCGCGAGCAGTTCTTC. J is TRBJ2-1 and V is TRBV7-3; D might be TRBD2 (6 bases). From germline, CDR1 is SGHTA and CDR2 FQGTGA. V was cut by 4 bases and J by 10 bases, with 20 bases left in between. The CDR3 spans 15 residues.